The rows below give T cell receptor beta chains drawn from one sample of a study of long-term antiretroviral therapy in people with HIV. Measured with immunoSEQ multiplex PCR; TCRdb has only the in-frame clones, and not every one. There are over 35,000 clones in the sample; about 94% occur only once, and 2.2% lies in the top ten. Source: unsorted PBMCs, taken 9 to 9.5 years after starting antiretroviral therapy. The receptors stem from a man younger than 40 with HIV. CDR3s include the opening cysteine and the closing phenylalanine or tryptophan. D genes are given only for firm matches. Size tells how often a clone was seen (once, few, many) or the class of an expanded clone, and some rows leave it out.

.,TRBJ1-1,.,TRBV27,TGTGCCAGCAGGGCTTATGAGGGCGACACTGAAGCTTTCTTT,CASRAYEGDTEAFF
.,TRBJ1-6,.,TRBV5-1,TGCGCCAGCAGCTTCAGGGAAAGGTTGGGCTCCTATAATTCACCCCTCCACTTT,CASSFRERLGSYNSPLHF
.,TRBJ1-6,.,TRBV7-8,TGTGCCAGCAGCTTACAGCTCGGGGATAATTCACCCCTCCACTTT,CASSLQLGDNSPLHF
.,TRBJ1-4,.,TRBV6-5,TGTGCCAGCAGTGCAGCCCAAAATGAAAAACTGTTTTTT,CASSAAQNEKLFF
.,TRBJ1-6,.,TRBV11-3,TGTGCCAGCAGCTTAGGTGAGGGCTCACCCCTCCACTTT,CASSLGEGSPLHF
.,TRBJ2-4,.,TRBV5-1,TGCGCCAGCAGCTTTTCCCTGGACATGGGCAAAAACATTCAGTACTTC,CASSFSLDMGKNIQYF
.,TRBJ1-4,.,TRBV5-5,TGTGCCAGCAGCTTCGTGGCGACTAATGAAAAACTGTTTTTT,CASSFVATNEKLFF
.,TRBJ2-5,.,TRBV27,TGTGCCAGCAGAGAATCTTGGGAGACCCAGTACTTC,CASRESWETQYF
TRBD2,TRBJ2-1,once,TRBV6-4,TGTGCCAGCAGAGTTACTAGCGGGGAAGCCAATGAGCAGTTCTTC,CASRVTSGEANEQFF
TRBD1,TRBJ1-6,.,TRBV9,TGTGCCAGCAGCGTAGAGGGACAGCGAAATTCACCCCTCCACTTT,CASSVEGQRNSPLHF
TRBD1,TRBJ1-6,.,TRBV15,TGTGCCACCAGCACTACCATCAGGGGACAGGAGTCACCCCTCCACTTT,CATSTTIRGQESPLHF
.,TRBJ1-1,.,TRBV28,TGTGCCAGCAACGTCGCGGGGGGGGAAGCTTTCTTT,CASNVAGGEAFF
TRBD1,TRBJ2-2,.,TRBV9,TGTGCCAGCAGCGCCAGGGGGATAAACACCGGGGAGCTGTTTTTT,CASSARGINTGELFF
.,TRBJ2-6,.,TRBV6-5,TGTGCCAGCAGTTACTTGCCTGGGGCCAACGTCCTGACTTTC,CASSYLPGANVLTF
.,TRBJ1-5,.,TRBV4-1,TGCGCCAGCAGCCAAGAGCCGGGCGGGCCCCAGCATTTT,CASSQEPGGPQHF
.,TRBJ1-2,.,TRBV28,TGTGCCAGCAGTTTGGGGGACTATGGCTACACCTTC,CASSLGDYGYTF
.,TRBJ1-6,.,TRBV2,TGTGCCAGCAAACGGGACACACAAAGCTCCTATAATTCACCCCTCCACTTT,CASKRDTQSSYNSPLHF
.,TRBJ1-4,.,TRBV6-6,TGTGCCAGCAGTTACAGGGAACAGGGTCCAAAACTGTTTTTT,CASSYREQGPKLFF
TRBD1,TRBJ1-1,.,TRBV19,TGTGCCAGTAATTCCCAGGGGGACACTGAAGCTTTCTTT,CASNSQGDTEAFF
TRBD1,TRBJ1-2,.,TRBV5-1,TGCGCCAGCAGCTTGGGACAGGGTTTGAACTATGGCTACACCTTC,CASSLGQGLNYGYTF
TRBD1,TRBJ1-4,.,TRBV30,TGTGCCGGGGGACAGACTGAAAAACTGTTTTTT,CAGGQTEKLFF
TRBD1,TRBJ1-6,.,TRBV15,TGTGCCACCAGCGGGCTTGAAGGACAGGGCTTACCCCTCCACTTT,CATSGLEGQGLPLHF
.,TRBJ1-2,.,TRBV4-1,TGCGCCAGCAGCCAAGGTTCGGGGGGGCGAGGTAACTATGGCTACACCTTC,CASSQGSGGRGNYGYTF
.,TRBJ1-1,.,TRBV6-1,TGTGCCAGCAGTAGTTGGAACACTGAAGCTTTCTTT,CASSSWNTEAFF
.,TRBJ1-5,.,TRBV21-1,TGTGCCAGCAGCAAAAAGGTGGGGGACAGCCTAAGGAATCAGCCCCAGCATTTT,CASSKKVGDSLRNQPQHF
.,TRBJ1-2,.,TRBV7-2,TGTGCCAGCAGTTTCCCCCACCTTGCGGGGAGCTATGGCTACACCTTC,CASSFPHLAGSYGYTF
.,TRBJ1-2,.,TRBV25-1,TGTGCCAGCAGGGGAGGGAAAGGGACCCTCTATGGCTACACCTTC,CASRGGKGTLYGYTF
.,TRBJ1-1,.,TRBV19,TGTGCCTCAAGTATCGGTCTCGACACTGAAGCTTTCTTT,CASSIGLDTEAFF
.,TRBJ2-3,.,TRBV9,TGTGCCAGCAGCGAGAGCTTGGGCGCGGGCACAGATACGCAGTATTTT,CASSESLGAGTDTQYF
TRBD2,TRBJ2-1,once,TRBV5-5,TGTGCCAGCAGCTTGGGGATAAGCGGGGGGGCCGGAAATGAGCAGTTCTTC,CASSLGISGGAGNEQFF
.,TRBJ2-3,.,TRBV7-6,TGTGCCAGCAGCTCTGACTTGCTGTCCGATACGCAGTATTTT,CASSSDLLSDTQYF
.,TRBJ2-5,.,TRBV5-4,TGTGCCAGCAGCTTAACCGGGACGGCTAAAGAGACCCAGTACTTC,CASSLTGTAKETQYF
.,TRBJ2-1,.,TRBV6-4,TGTGCCAGCAGCGCAGTCTTTCCGGGGGAGCAGTTCTTC,CASSAVFPGEQFF
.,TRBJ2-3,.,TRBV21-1,TGTGCCAGCAGCAAGACTAGCGGGGGGGCGACAGATACGCAGTATTTT,CASSKTSGGATDTQYF
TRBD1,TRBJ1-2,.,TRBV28,TGTGCCAGCAGCCGGGACAGCTCTAACTATGGCTACACCTTC,CASSRDSSNYGYTF
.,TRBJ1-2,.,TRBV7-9,TGTGCCAGCAGCTTGGGGGAGTTGGTATACGGCTACACCTTC,CASSLGELVYGYTF
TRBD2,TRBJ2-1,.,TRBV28,TGTGCCAGCAGTTCCTCTTCCCGGGAGGGGACCTACAATGAGCAGTTCTTC,CASSSSSREGTYNEQFF
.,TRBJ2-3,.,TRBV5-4,TGTGCCAGCAGCTTCCCTTCGTCAGATACGCAGTATTTT,CASSFPSSDTQYF
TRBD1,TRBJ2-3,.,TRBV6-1,TGTGCCAGCAGTGAGGACAGGGGGAAAGATACGCAGTATTTT,CASSEDRGKDTQYF
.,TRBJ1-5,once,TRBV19,TGTGCCAGTAGTCGGTCGGGTGTGGGGATTACGAATCAGCCCCAGCATTTT,CASSRSGVGITNQPQHF
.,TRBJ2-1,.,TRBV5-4,TGTGCCAGCAGCTTGCCCTTCTTGGGGGGGGCCGACAATGAGCAGTTCTTC,CASSLPFLGGADNEQFF
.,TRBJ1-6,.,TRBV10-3,TGTGCCAGTAAACAGCAAAATTCACCCCTCCACTTT,CASKQQNSPLHF
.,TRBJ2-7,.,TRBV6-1,TGTGCCAGCAGTGAACCCCCGCGAGCCTCCTACGAGCAGTACTTC,CASSEPPRASYEQYF
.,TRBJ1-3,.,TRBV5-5,TGTGCCAGCAGTCCAACCGACGGATACTCTGGAAACACCATATATTTT,CASSPTDGYSGNTIYF
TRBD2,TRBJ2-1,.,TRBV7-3,TGTGCCAGCAGCGATCGGGACTACCCGGGGGGCAATGAGCAGTTCTTC,CASSDRDYPGGNEQFF
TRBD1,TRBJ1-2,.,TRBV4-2,TGTGCCACCTCAGGGGGAGCAGACTATGGCTACACCTTC,CATSGGADYGYTF
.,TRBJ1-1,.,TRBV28,TGTGCCAGCAGTTTACCCGGGACTGAAGCTTTCTTT,CASSLPGTEAFF
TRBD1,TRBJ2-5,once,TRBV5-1,TGCGCCAGCAGCTTGGAGGGACAGGGTTGGGAGACCCAGTACTTC,CASSLEGQGWETQYF
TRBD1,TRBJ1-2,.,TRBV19,TGTGCCAGTAGTACCCGGACAGGGCCTTATCATGGCTACACCTTC,CASSTRTGPYHGYTF
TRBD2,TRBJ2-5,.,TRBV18,TGTGCCAGCTCCCCAATACTAGCGGGGCAAGAGACCCAGTACTTC,CASSPILAGQETQYF
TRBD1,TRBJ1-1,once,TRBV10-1,TGCGCCAGCTCTCCGGGACAGTTGACTGAAGCTTTCTTT,CASSPGQLTEAFF
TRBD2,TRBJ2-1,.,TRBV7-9,TGTGCCAGCAGCCGGGGAGGGTCAGCGGTCTCCTACAATGAGCAGTTCTTC,CASSRGGSAVSYNEQFF
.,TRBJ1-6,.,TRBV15,TGTGCCACCAGCGCCATTAATTCACCCCTCCACTTT,CATSAINSPLHF